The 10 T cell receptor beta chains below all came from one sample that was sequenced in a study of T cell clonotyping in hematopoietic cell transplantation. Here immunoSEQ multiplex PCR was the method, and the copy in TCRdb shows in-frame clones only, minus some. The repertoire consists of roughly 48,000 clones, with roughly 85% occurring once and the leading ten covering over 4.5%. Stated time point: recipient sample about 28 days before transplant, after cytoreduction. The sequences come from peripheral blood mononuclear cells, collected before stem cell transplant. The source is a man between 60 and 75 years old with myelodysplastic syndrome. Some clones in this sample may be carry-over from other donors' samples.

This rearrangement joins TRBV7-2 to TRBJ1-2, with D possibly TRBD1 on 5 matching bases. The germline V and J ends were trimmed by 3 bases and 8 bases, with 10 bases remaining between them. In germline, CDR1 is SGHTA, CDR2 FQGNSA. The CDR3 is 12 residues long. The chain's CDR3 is CASSLGPVGYTF. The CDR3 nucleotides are TGTGCCAGCAGCTTGGGACCCGTCGGCTACACCTTC.

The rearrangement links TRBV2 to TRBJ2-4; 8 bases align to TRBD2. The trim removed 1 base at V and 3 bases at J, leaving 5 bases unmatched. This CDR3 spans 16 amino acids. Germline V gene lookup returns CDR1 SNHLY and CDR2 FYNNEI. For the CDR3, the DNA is TGTGCCAGCAGTGAAGGACTAGCGTTGGGCAAAAACATTCAGTACTTC. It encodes CASSEGLALGKNIQYF.

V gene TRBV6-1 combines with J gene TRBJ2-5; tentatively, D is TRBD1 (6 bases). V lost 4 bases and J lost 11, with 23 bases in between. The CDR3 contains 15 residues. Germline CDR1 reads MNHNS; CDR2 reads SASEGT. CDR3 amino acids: CASSGKGVGGFWQYF. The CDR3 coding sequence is TGTGCCAGCAGTGGAAAGGGGGTGGGCGGATTTTGGCAGTACTTC.

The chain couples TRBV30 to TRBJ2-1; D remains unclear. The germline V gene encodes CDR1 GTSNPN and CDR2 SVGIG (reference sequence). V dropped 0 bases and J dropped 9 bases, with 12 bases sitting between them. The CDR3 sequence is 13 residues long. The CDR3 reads CAWSVGYLGEQFF. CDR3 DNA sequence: TGTGCCTGGAGTGTAGGGTATTTGGGTGAGCAGTTCTTC.

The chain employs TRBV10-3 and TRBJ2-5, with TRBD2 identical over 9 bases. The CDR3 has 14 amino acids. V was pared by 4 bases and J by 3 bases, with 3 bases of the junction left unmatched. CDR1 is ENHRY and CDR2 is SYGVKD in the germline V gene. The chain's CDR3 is CAISGRGGEETQYF. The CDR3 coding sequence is TGTGCCATCAGTGGGCGGGGGGGCGAAGAGACCCAGTACTTC.

CDR3 protein: CASSKALGGGTQETQYF. DNA for the CDR3: TGTGCCAGCAGCAAAGCGCTTGGGGGGGGGACCCAAGAGACCCAGTACTTC. The chain is built from TRBV21-1 and TRBJ2-5; the D call in the table, TRBD2, was not verified against the DNA. TRBV21-1 represents a pseudogene. The CDR3 totals 17 residues.

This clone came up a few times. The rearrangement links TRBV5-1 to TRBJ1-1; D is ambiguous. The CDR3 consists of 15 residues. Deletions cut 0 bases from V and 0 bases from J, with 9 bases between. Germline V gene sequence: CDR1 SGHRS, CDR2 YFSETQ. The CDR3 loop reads CASSLGGLVNTEAFF. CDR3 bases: TGCGCCAGCAGCTTGGGGGGTTTGGTGAACACTGAAGCTTTCTTT.

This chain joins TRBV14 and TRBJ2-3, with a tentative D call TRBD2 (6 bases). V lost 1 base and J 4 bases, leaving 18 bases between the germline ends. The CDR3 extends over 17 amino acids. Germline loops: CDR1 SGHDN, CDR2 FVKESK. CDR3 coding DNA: TGTGCCAGCAGCCAAGGACTCGGGGGTCCGGGCGCAGATACGCAGTATTTT. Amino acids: CASSQGLGGPGADTQYF.

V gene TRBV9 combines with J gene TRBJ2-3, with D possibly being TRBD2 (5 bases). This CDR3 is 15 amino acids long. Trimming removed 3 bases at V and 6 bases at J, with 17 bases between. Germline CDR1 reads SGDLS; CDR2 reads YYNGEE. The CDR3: CASSARGAHLDTQYF. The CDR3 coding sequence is TGTGCCAGCAGCGCACGGGGAGCGCATTTGGATACGCAGTATTTT.

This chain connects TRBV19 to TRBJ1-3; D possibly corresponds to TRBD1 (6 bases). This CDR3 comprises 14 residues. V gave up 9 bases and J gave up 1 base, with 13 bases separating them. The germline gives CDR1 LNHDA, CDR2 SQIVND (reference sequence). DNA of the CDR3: TGTGCCAGCCATAAGGGGGAGTCTGGAAACACCATATATTTT. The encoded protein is CASHKGESGNTIYF.